Below, 32 T cell receptor beta chains from the same sample are listed, as sequenced in a study of T cell repertoires in cytomegalovirus infection. Each CDR3 protein gets one entry after TCRdb re-called the reads with MiXCR. The top ten clones hold roughly an eighth of a sample with hundreds of thousands of distinct CDR3 sequences, under 40% of them seen once. The antigens of these receptors remain unknown. The material was cultured CD8+ T cells from PBMCs, obtained from culture after CMV antigen stimulation. Receptor source: a human donor in good health (CMV status not recorded). Some clones in this sample may be carry-over from other donors' samples.

This chain joins TRBV12-3 or TRBV12-4 and TRBJ1-1, with D maybe TRBD1 (6 bases). The CDR3 runs 16 residues. The V and J ends lost 5 bases and 1 base respectively, with 17 bases between them. CDR3 region: CASSGGQGNKNTEAFF. DNA of the CDR3: TGTGCCAGCAGTGGGGGGCAGGGGAATAAGAACACTGAAGCTTTCTTT.

The chain carries TRBV7-6 and TRBJ2-2; 8 nucleotides align to TRBD2. Germline V gives CDR1 SGHVS, CDR2 FNYEAQ. V dropped 5 bases and J dropped 0; count of bases not matched to a gene: 5. The CDR3 is 16 amino acids. The CDR3 DNA sequence: TGTGCCAGCAGCCGGGGGGGACTGACGAACACCGGGGAGCTGTTTTTT. Translated, it gives CASSRGGLTNTGELFF.

A remark on this clonotype: A much larger clone lies one base from this, so it may be a read error. V usage is TRBV7-8 and J usage is TRBJ1-2, with TRBD1 as a possible D gene (6 bases). The CDR3 is 19 amino acids. Trimming took off 5 bases at V and 2 bases at J, with 27 bases between the two ends. CDR1 and CDR2 (germline): SGHVS, FQNEAQ. The CDR3, as DNA: TGTGCCAGCAGCCAGTTCCGGGACGGGGGGCATGAGGGAAACTATGGCTACACCTTC. The encoded protein is CASSQFRDGGHEGNYGYTF.

A few counts support this clonotype. In DNA form, the CDR3 reads TGCAGTGCTAATGACAGGGGCTATCGGGTTGATGAAAAACTGTTTTTT. This gives the protein CSANDRGYRVDEKLFF. This chain connects TRBV20-1 to TRBJ1-4; TRBD1 aligns across 8 bases. This CDR3 region has 16 residues. CDR1 and CDR2 (germline): DFQATT, SNEGSKA (reference sequence). J was trimmed by 6 bases and V by 4 bases; bases with no gene match: 13.

J is TRBJ1-2 and V is TRBV6-5; D is uncertain. Trimming shortened V by 5 bases and J by 4 bases, and 11 bases separated the two germline ends. Germline CDR1 MNHEY, CDR2 SVGAGI. CDR3 length equals 13 residues. The CDR3 protein is CASSIGSGYGYTF. The CDR3 DNA is TGTGCCAGCAGTATCGGGTCAGGCTATGGCTACACCTTC.

V and J are TRBV5-5 and TRBJ2-3, with 15 bases lining up with TRBD2. The CDR3 consists of 18 residues. From germline, CDR1 is SGHKS and CDR2 YYEKEE (reference sequence). Trimming took 3 bases from V and 4 from J; bases not matched to a gene: 9. As DNA, the CDR3 is TGTGCCAGCAGCTCGAGGACTAGCGGGGGGGCGGTGGCAGATACGCAGTATTTT. Its translation is CASSSRTSGGAVADTQYF.

The chain uses TRBV6-8 and TRBJ1-3, with unresolved D. Germline assignment: CDR1 MNHGY and CDR2 SAAAGT. There are 12 residues in the CDR3. V lost 7 bases to trimming and J lost 8 bases, with 12 bases between them. In nucleotides, the CDR3 is TGTGCCAGCAACGGCAGATTAGACACCATATATTTT. It is translated as CASNGRLDTIYF.

In this sample, this clonotype turned up a few times. The chain has TRBV28 and TRBJ2-2; no clear D. The CDR3 has 16 residues. The V gene lost 4 bases and the J gene lost 0 bases, with 12 bases spanning the gap. The germline V gene has CDR1 MDHEN and CDR2 SYDVKM. The CDR3 sequence: CASSSMTQSNTGELFF. The CDR3 nucleotides read TGTGCCAGCAGTTCAATGACTCAATCGAACACCGGGGAGCTGTTTTTT.

This clonotype appeared a few times. The chain carries TRBV4-3 and TRBJ2-3; a weak D match, TRBD2 (6 bases). From germline, CDR1 is LGHNA and CDR2 YSLEER. The CDR3 length is 15 residues. Deletions cut 6 bases from V and 1 base from J, with 14 bases between. CDR3 loop: CASSPTRRGTDTQYF. As DNA, the CDR3 is TGCGCCAGCAGTCCCACGCGGAGGGGCACAGATACGCAGTATTTT.

This clonotype was counted a few times. The genes are TRBV29-1 and TRBJ1-1, with no clear D. Trimming pared 8 bases from V and 1 base from J, leaving 8 bases between. The CDR3 length is 11 residues. CDR1 is SQVTM and CDR2 is ANQGSEA in the germline V gene. CDR3 DNA sequence: TGCAGCCTACCGGGGAACACTGAAGCTTTCTTT. Amino acid sequence: CSLPGNTEAFF.

A few counts support this clonotype. The chain joins TRBV4-1 to TRBJ2-3, with 8 bases aligning to TRBD2. Germline values: CDR1 MGHRA, CDR2 YSYEKL. Trimming removed 7 bases from V and 3 bases from J; junction bases left unmatched: 9. This CDR3 has 15 residues. CDR3 region: CASTGAGGVTDTQYF. The CDR3 DNA sequence: TGCGCCAGCACGGGGGCGGGGGGTGTTACAGATACGCAGTATTTT.

This clonotype was observed at least ten times. The J gene is TRBJ1-3, the V gene TRBV6-1; D ambiguous. Germline CDR1 and CDR2: MNHNS and SASEGT. This CDR3 contains 13 residues. The V gene lost 6 bases and the J gene lost 4 bases, with 10 bases spanning the gap. CDR3 residues: CASSSFAGNTIYF. The CDR3 coding sequence is TGTGCCAGCAGCTCCTTTGCCGGAAACACCATATATTTT.

The chain is built from TRBV7-8 and TRBJ2-1; D uncertain. V dropped 0 bases and J dropped 6 bases, with 9 bases sitting between them. CDR3 size: 14 residues. The germline V gene encodes CDR1 SGHVS and CDR2 FQNEAQ. Here the CDR3 reads CASSLARRFNEQFF. The CDR3 DNA sequence: TGTGCCAGCAGCTTAGCGCGCAGATTCAATGAGCAGTTCTTC.

Many counts were recorded for this clonotype. The V gene is TRBV2, the J gene TRBJ1-1; weak D call: TRBD1 (6 bases). Germline V lookup: CDR1 SNHLY, CDR2 FYNNEI. This CDR3 contains 13 residues. Trimming took 11 bases from V and 2 from J, leaving 15 bases between them. CDR3 nucleotide sequence: TGTGCCTCCTCCGGGACAAAAAACACTGAAGCTTTCTTT. The encoded protein is CASSGTKNTEAFF. Full variable domain (rest looked up from reference TRBV2 and TRBJ1-1): EPEVTQTPSHQVTQMGQEVILRCVPISNHLYFYWYRQILGQKVEFLVSFYNNEISEKSEIFDDQFSVERPDGSNFTLKIRSTKLEDSAMYFCASSGTKNTEAFFGQGTRLTVV.

The chain joins TRBV4-1 to TRBJ2-5; D may match TRBD1 or TRBD2 (5 bases each). The V end lost 4 bases, the J end lost 0 bases, and 12 bases lay between the germline ends. The CDR3 sequence is 15 residues long. From germline, CDR1 is MGHRA and CDR2 YSYEKL. In nucleotides, the CDR3 is TGCGCCAGCAGCCCCTCGGGGCCCGACCAAGAGACCCAGTACTTC. It specifies CASSPSGPDQETQYF.

The chain joins TRBV11-2 to TRBJ2-5; 10 positions match TRBD2. The CDR3 has 15 residues. The germline CDR1 and CDR2 sequences are SGHAT and FQNNGV. V shed 4 bases and J 3 bases; nucleotides not matched to a gene: 5. Here the CDR3 DNA reads TGTGCCAGCAGCTCGATACTAGCGGGGAAAGAGACCCAGTACTTC. The encoded protein is CASSSILAGKETQYF.

This clonotype was counted between two and nine times. This chain links TRBV27 with TRBJ2-4; no clear D gene. The CDR3 totals 11 residues. The V end lost 2 bases, the J end lost 12 bases, and 8 bases lay between the germline ends. Per the germline V gene, CDR1 is MNHEY and CDR2 is SMNVEV (reference sequence). The DNA for the CDR3 is TGTGCCAGCAGTTTAGGGGAACATCAGTACTTC. Translation: CASSLGEHQYF.

The CDR3 reads CASSIGQGIASYNEQFF. The CDR3 DNA reads as TGTGCCAGCAGTATTGGACAGGGGATCGCCTCCTACAATGAGCAGTTCTTC. The chain combines TRBV7-9 with TRBJ2-1, with 9 nucleotides matching TRBD1. After removal of 6 bases from V and 0 bases from J, the junction contained 9 bases not matched to a gene. The V gene's germline CDR1 is SEHNR and CDR2 FQNEAQ (reference sequence). The CDR3 is 17 residues long.

This clonotype was recorded only once. Relative to the germline gene, one junction end is altered; a read error may explain this. The CDR3 is CVSTPDYRGPTSEAFF. As DNA, the CDR3 is TGTGTCAGCACCCCGGATTATAGGGGGCCCACATCCGAAGCTTTCTTT. The V gene is TRBV7-6, the J gene TRBJ1-1; 7 nucleotides line up with TRBD1. Germline CDR1 is SGHVS and CDR2 is FNYEAQ. The CDR3 runs to 16 residues.

This clonotype was counted a few times. This chain links TRBV19 with TRBJ2-3; no firm D call. V was clipped by 6 bases and J by 4 bases, with 20 bases between them. The CDR3 is 16 residues long. Germline V lookup: CDR1 LNHDA, CDR2 SQIVND (reference sequence). In DNA, the CDR3 is TGTGCCAGTAGCGGCTATTATGAACCTGGGGCAGATACGCAGTATTTT. Protein product: CASSGYYEPGADTQYF. The whole variable domain, remainder taken from reference TRBV19 and TRBJ2-3, is DGGITQSPKYLFRKEGQNVTLSCEQNLNHDAMYWYRQDPGQGLRLIYYSQIVNDFQKGDIAEGYSVSREKKESFPLTVTSAQKNPTAFYLCASSGYYEPGADTQYFGPGTRLTVL.

In its sample, this clonotype was seen once. This rearrangement joins TRBV4-3 to TRBJ2-2, with 9 bases lining up with TRBD2. This CDR3 has 17 amino acids. V lost 2 bases and J lost 2; bases outside the gene matches: 6. Per germline, CDR1 LGHNA and CDR2 YSLEER. The DNA of the CDR3 is TGCGCCAGCAGCCAACGAGCGGGGGGCGACAACACCGGGGAGCTGTTTTTT. It encodes CASSQRAGGDNTGELFF.

This chain connects TRBV12-3 or TRBV12-4 to TRBJ2-3, with TRBD2 matching 11 bases. There are 18 residues in the CDR3. The junction had 9 bases not matched to a gene; V was cut back by 3 bases and J by 1 base. The CDR3 region is CASSFNWASGGRTDTQYF. Here the CDR3 DNA reads TGTGCCAGCAGTTTTAATTGGGCTAGCGGGGGGCGCACAGATACGCAGTATTTT.

This rearrangement joins TRBV7-9 to TRBJ1-2; the D is unclear. Germline CDR1 is SEHNR and CDR2 is FQNEAQ (reference sequence). CDR3 size: 16 residues. Trimming cost V 0 bases and J 1 base, with 12 bases left between them. This CDR3 is CASSLAGRGGNYGYTF. CDR3 DNA sequence: TGTGCCAGCAGCTTAGCAGGACGGGGTGGTAACTATGGCTACACCTTC.

The CDR3: CSARDDGEFYNSPLHF. The CDR3 DNA is TGCAGTGCTAGAGATGATGGGGAGTTCTATAATTCACCCCTCCACTTT. J is TRBJ1-6 and V is TRBV20-1; D uncertain. Germline V CDR1 and CDR2: DFQATT, SNEGSKA (reference sequence). Trimming pared 0 bases from V and 3 bases from J, leaving 12 bases between. This CDR3 region has 16 residues.

The V and J genes are TRBV2 and TRBJ2-7, with 8 bases that match TRBD1. V shed 8 bases, J shed 4 bases, and the junction held 16 bases outside the gene matches. Per germline, CDR1 SNHLY and CDR2 FYNNEI. CDR3 size: 16 residues. The DNA of the CDR3 is TGTGCCAGCCAACGGGGACAGGAACTTTCTTTATACGAGCAGTACTTC. It specifies CASQRGQELSLYEQYF.

V gene TRBV2 combines with J gene TRBJ1-2; D gene ambiguous. The V gene lost 8 bases and the J gene lost 4 bases, with 11 bases spanning the gap. CDR1 is SNHLY and CDR2 is FYNNEI in the germline V gene. The CDR3 is 12 amino acids. CDR3 in amino acids: CASYKSSYGYTF. The CDR3 DNA reads TGTGCCAGCTATAAATCTTCCTATGGCTACACCTTC.

This chain links TRBV9 with TRBJ2-5, with D perhaps matching TRBD2 (6 bases). The CDR3 covers 18 residues. Germline CDR1 is SGDLS and CDR2 is YYNGEE. Trimming pared 0 bases from V and 0 bases from J, leaving 18 bases between. CDR3 protein: CASSVDWEEGPDQETQYF. The CDR3 nucleotides read TGTGCCAGCAGCGTAGATTGGGAGGAGGGACCGGACCAAGAGACCCAGTACTTC.

This clonotype was seen only a few times. The CDR3 reads CASSLEGVVDTQYF. The CDR3 DNA reads as TGTGCCAGCAGCTTAGAAGGAGTGGTAGATACGCAGTATTTT. This sequence joins TRBV7-8 and TRBJ2-3; D is ambiguous. The germline V gene encodes CDR1 SGHVS and CDR2 FQNEAQ. The CDR3 sequence is 14 residues long. V was cut by 1 base and J by 5 bases, with 10 bases left in between.

Comment on this clonotype: One base away lies a much larger clone, so this may be a sequencing read error. V usage is TRBV7-2 and J usage is TRBJ2-3, with D perhaps being TRBD1 or TRBD2 (5 bases each). Germline CDR1 and CDR2: SGHTA and FQGNSA. With 1 base removed from V and 5 bases from J, the gap between germline ends came to 19 bases. This CDR3 region has 17 residues. CDR3 sequence (DNA): TGTGCCAGCAGCTTAGGATTAGTGGGGGTGAAGGGAGATACGCAGTATTTT. Encoded protein: CASSLGLVGVKGDTQYF.

The chain is built from TRBV2 and TRBJ2-3; D may be TRBD2 (6 bases). Trimming pared 4 bases from V and 9 bases from J, leaving 14 bases between. The CDR3 is made up of 13 amino acids. The germline CDR1 and CDR2 sequences are SNHLY and FYNNEI. The CDR3 reads CASSGTTSRTQYF. The CDR3 DNA reads TGTGCCAGCAGTGGGACTACCTCTAGGACGCAGTATTTT.

This clonotype was observed a few times. The rearrangement uses TRBV24-1 and TRBJ2-7, with D perhaps TRBD2 (5 bases). Germline V CDR1 and CDR2: KGHDR, SFDVKD. V gave up 9 bases and J gave up 5 bases, with 7 bases separating them. The CDR3 contains 10 residues. CDR3 nucleotides: TGTGCCACCCCCGGGGACGAGCAGTACGTC. It specifies CATPGDEQYV.

This clonotype was seen a handful of times. The chain has TRBV7-2 and TRBJ1-5, with D perhaps TRBD1 (5 bases). The CDR3 runs to 15 residues. Germline V gene data show CDR1 as SGHTA and CDR2 as FQGNSA. Trimming removed 5 bases at V and 1 base at J, with 12 bases between. CDR3 region: CASSPRALSNQPQHF. The CDR3 DNA sequence: TGTGCCAGCAGCCCCAGGGCTCTCAGCAATCAGCCCCAGCATTTT.